One and the same sample provided the 25 T cell receptor beta chains below, sequenced in a study of T cells after yellow fever vaccination. Each CDR3 protein is one row after TCRdb ran MiXCR on the 5' RACE reads. The table records hundreds of thousands of distinct CDR3 sequences, over 5% of them present only once. Here the sequenced sample was PBMCs, taken 5 days after the yellow fever booster vaccination. These receptors were collected from a man under 40 who received the YFV17D yellow fever vaccine.

This clonotype showed up many times. DNA for the CDR3: TGTGCCAGCAGTTACGGTGGGCGGAGCTCCTACGAGCAGTACTTC. Its translation: CASSYGGRSSYEQYF. This chain connects TRBV6-5 to TRBJ2-7; D not resolved. Trimming took off 2 bases at V and 0 bases at J, with 11 bases between the two ends. Per germline, CDR1 MNHEY and CDR2 SVGAGI. The CDR3 has 15 residues.

The chain couples TRBV20-1 to TRBJ1-2; 7 nucleotides align to TRBD1. CDR3 length: 12 residues. Germline lookup yields CDR1 DFQATT and CDR2 SNEGSKA (reference sequence). After removal of 4 bases from V and 12 bases from J, the junction contained 11 bases not matched to a gene. The DNA of the CDR3 is TGCAGTGCTATGACAGGGAATAGCCTCCACACCTTC. This encodes CSAMTGNSLHTF.

In this sample, this clonotype turned up a few times. V is TRBV20-1 and J is TRBJ2-7; 14 positions match TRBD2. Germline V lookup: CDR1 DFQATT, CDR2 SNEGSKA (reference sequence). With V trimmed by 3 bases and J by 7 bases, 8 bases remained unmatched. This CDR3 spans 15 amino acids. CDR3 in DNA: TGCAGTGCTAGGAGACTAGCGGGAGGGCCAAGTGAGCAGTACTTC. It encodes CSARRLAGGPSEQYF.

This clonotype has more than one count but fewer than ten. The V and J genes are TRBV10-3 and TRBJ2-7, with D maybe TRBD1 (7 bases). Deletions cut 4 bases from V and 3 bases from J, with 10 bases between. Germline CDR1 is ENHRY and CDR2 is SYGVKD. There are 13 residues in the CDR3. In nucleotides, the CDR3 is TGTGCCATCAGTGCCAGGGGGGACTACGAGCAGTACTTC. This sequence encodes CAISARGDYEQYF.

Many counts were recorded for this clonotype. CDR3 in amino acids: CASKAGATDTQYF. The CDR3 nucleotides read TGTGCCAGCAAGGCTGGGGCCACAGATACGCAGTATTTT. The rearrangement uses TRBV5-5 and TRBJ2-3, with D possibly TRBD1 on 5 matching bases. This CDR3 is 13 amino acids long. CDR1 SGHKS and CDR2 YYEKEE come from the germline V gene (reference sequence). Deletions cut 6 bases from V and 2 bases from J, with 10 bases between.

The chain combines TRBV3-1 with TRBJ2-5; D perhaps matches TRBD2 (5 bases). Germline values: CDR1 LGHDT, CDR2 YNNKEL (reference sequence). The ends were cut back, 4 bases at V and 2 bases at J, with 14 bases in the middle. This CDR3 spans 15 amino acids. The CDR3 reads CASSRSPGRQETQYF. CDR3 bases: TGTGCCAGCAGCCGATCCCCGGGGAGACAAGAGACCCAGTACTTC.

This clonotype was detected a few times. The rearrangement links TRBV20-1 to TRBJ2-1, with D maybe TRBD2 (5 bases). The CDR3 spans 14 residues. Germline V gives CDR1 DFQATT, CDR2 SNEGSKA (reference sequence). V lost 1 base and J 2 bases, leaving 9 bases between the germline ends. The CDR3 DNA follows: TGCAGTGCTAGAGGGAGGACCCCCTACAATGAGCAGTTCTTC. Translating it yields CSARGRTPYNEQFF.

This clonotype was counted a few times. The chain recombines TRBV7-6 with TRBJ2-2; 12 bases agree with TRBD2. Germline lookup yields CDR1 SGHVS and CDR2 FNYEAQ. The CDR3 extends over 19 amino acids. V shed 2 bases, J shed 5 bases, and the junction held 12 bases outside the gene matches. The CDR3 protein is CASSLNRILAGGPTGELFF. CDR3 DNA: TGTGCCAGCAGCTTAAATCGAATCCTAGCGGGAGGGCCAACCGGGGAGCTGTTTTTT.

This clonotype has a handful of counts. In DNA, the CDR3 is TGCGCCAGCAGTGAGTCGGGACTAGCGGGAGGGGGCTCCTACAATGAGCAGTTCTTC. This codes for CASSESGLAGGGSYNEQFF. The genes are TRBV10-1 and TRBJ2-1; 16 bases line up with TRBD2. Germline values: CDR1 WNHNN, CDR2 SYGVQD (reference sequence). With 0 bases clipped from V and 0 bases from J, the junction kept 2 bases outside the gene matches. CDR3 length equals 19 residues.

For the CDR3, the DNA is TGTGCCAGCTCACTACCGGGGGGTATCCAAGAGACCCAGTACTTC. This sequence encodes CASSLPGGIQETQYF. V usage is TRBV18 and J usage is TRBJ2-5, with TRBD2 matching over 7 bases. CDR3 length: 15 residues. Germline loops: CDR1 KGHSH, CDR2 LQKENI. Trimming removed 4 bases from V and 1 base from J; junction bases left unmatched: 6.

Regarding this clonotype: The junction and the germline gene differ at one end; a read error may be behind it. V usage is TRBV29-1 and J usage is TRBJ2-7; 12 nucleotides line up with TRBD2. The V gene's germline CDR1 is SQVTM and CDR2 ANQGSEA. The CDR3 sequence is 13 residues long. The CDR3 nucleotides read TGCAGCGCTGAAACTAGCGGGAGGTACGAGCAGTACTTC. This sequence encodes CSAETSGRYEQYF.

The chain is built from TRBV7-9 and TRBJ2-2; tentatively, D is TRBD2 (6 bases). The CDR3 covers 17 residues. The germline V gene has CDR1 SEHNR and CDR2 FQNEAQ (reference sequence). V gave up 3 bases and J gave up 8 bases, with 22 bases separating them. CDR3 sequence reads: CASSFHPGLPLRGELFF. The CDR3 DNA is TGTGCCAGCAGCTTCCACCCGGGACTTCCCCTTCGGGGGGAGCTGTTTTTT.

The sample holds a few counts of this clonotype. The chain joins TRBV5-6 to TRBJ2-2; D not certain. The CDR3 is made up of 15 amino acids. Germline V CDR1 and CDR2: SGHDT, YYEEEE. V was shortened by 5 bases and J by 0 bases, with 11 bases between the two germline ends. This CDR3 is CASRTDGANTGELFF. The CDR3 DNA follows: TGTGCCAGCAGAACGGATGGAGCGAACACCGGGGAGCTGTTTTTT.

The rearrangement links TRBV20-1 to TRBJ2-1; D is perhaps TRBD2 (6 bases). This CDR3 is 13 amino acids long. CDR1 and CDR2 from the germline V gene are DFQATT and SNEGSKA (reference sequence). V lost 5 bases and J lost 9, with 17 bases in between. In DNA form, the CDR3 reads TGCAGTGCTCCCCAAGCAGCGGGTTCTGAGCAGTTCTTC. It specifies CSAPQAAGSEQFF.

This clonotype was detected ten times or more. The rearrangement uses TRBV9 and TRBJ2-7; TRBD2 matches at 10 bases. Germline CDR1 SGDLS, CDR2 YYNGEE. V gave up 0 bases and J gave up 7 bases; unmatched junction bases: 7. This CDR3 has 15 amino acids. The CDR3 bases are TGTGCCAGCAGCGTAGGTTCTAGCGGGAGTTGGGAGCAGTACTTC. This encodes CASSVGSSGSWEQYF.

This clonotype occurred a few times. The rearrangement links TRBV20-1 to TRBJ1-5, with a weak D call TRBD1 (6 bases). The V gene lost 3 bases and the J gene lost 3 bases, with 9 bases spanning the gap. This CDR3 is 13 amino acids long. Per germline, CDR1 DFQATT and CDR2 SNEGSKA (reference sequence). In DNA form, the CDR3 reads TGCAGTGCTAGGCAGGGACACAATCAGCCCCAGCATTTT. It yields the protein CSARQGHNQPQHF.

This clonotype came up a few times. V and J are TRBV6-2 or TRBV6-3 and TRBJ2-1, with D possibly being TRBD1 or TRBD2 (5 bases each). The CDR3 runs 16 residues. Germline V gene data show CDR1 as MNHEY and CDR2 as SVGEGT. The ends were cut back, 2 bases at V and 6 bases at J, with 17 bases in the middle. The CDR3 DNA follows: TGTGCCAGCAGTTACAGGTGGGGTTGGGGGACCAATGAGCAGTTCTTC. Its protein product is CASSYRWGWGTNEQFF.

This chain connects TRBV7-2 to TRBJ1-6; 7 bases agree with TRBD1. Germline CDR1 and CDR2: SGHTA and FQGNSA. Losses at the gene ends were 1 base for V and 5 bases for J; bases not matched to a gene: 8. CDR3 length: 17 residues. The CDR3 loop is CASSLGLTGLNNSPLHF. As DNA, the CDR3 is TGTGCCAGCAGCTTAGGCTTGACAGGGCTGAATAATTCACCCCTCCACTTT.

This clonotype was counted ten times or more. The chain recombines TRBV7-2 with TRBJ2-5; 9 nucleotides align to TRBD2. The CDR3 spans 14 residues. V was pared by 5 bases and J by 7 bases, with 8 bases of the junction left unmatched. Germline V lookup: CDR1 SGHTA, CDR2 FQGNSA. As DNA, the CDR3 is TGTGCCAGCAGCCGACTAGCGGAGGGGGGGACCCAGTACTTC. Its protein product is CASSRLAEGGTQYF.

This clonotype was observed a few times. V usage is TRBV11-2 and J usage is TRBJ2-1; the match to TRBD2 covers 11 bases. The germline V gene encodes CDR1 SGHAT and CDR2 FQNNGV. Trimming removed 5 bases from V and 8 bases from J; junction bases left unmatched: 20. There are 19 residues in the CDR3. The CDR3 here is CASSIRGGYTSGSVYEQFF. For the CDR3, the DNA is TGTGCCAGCAGCATACGAGGCGGGTATACTAGCGGGAGCGTCTATGAGCAGTTCTTC.

Comments on this clonotype: At one end, the junction sequence differs from germline, possibly due to a read error. The chain has TRBV20-1 and TRBJ2-1; 8 nucleotides align to TRBD2. Germline loops: CDR1 DFQATT, CDR2 SNEGSKA (reference sequence). The CDR3 extends over 16 amino acids. As DNA, the CDR3 is TGCTGTGCTGCCCCCCCCGGGAGGGGGTCCTACAATGAGCAGTTCTTC. Translation gives CCAAPPGRGSYNEQFF.

This clonotype was found many times. The junction does not match germline at one end; this may be a read error. This chain's CDR3 is CASSLGGGNTGELFF. CDR3 in DNA: TGTGCCAGCAGCTTAGGCGGGGGAAACACCGGGGAGCTGTTTTTT. The chain joins TRBV12-3 or TRBV12-4 to TRBJ2-2, with 7 bases lining up with TRBD2. The CDR3 runs to 15 residues.

The J gene is TRBJ2-7, the V gene TRBV12-3 or TRBV12-4; D is uncertain. The CDR3 has 12 residues. Between the trimmed V and J ends, which lost 3 bases and 4 bases, there was a span of 7 bases. The CDR3 region is CASSLLLYEQYF. The CDR3 nucleotides are TGTGCCAGCAGTTTGCTTCTGTACGAGCAGTACTTC.

Details on this clonotype: A much bigger clone sits one base away, suggesting this may be a read error. As the CDR3 is not closed by the conserved phenylalanine or tryptophan, this likely results from a read error. The gene calls are TRBV27 and TRBJ2-3; D call uncertain. V lost 6 bases to trimming and J lost 0 bases, with 13 bases between them. Germline V gene lookup returns CDR1 MNHEY and CDR2 SMNVEV (reference sequence). The CDR3 length is 15 residues. Written as DNA, the CDR3 is TGTGCCAGCAGCTCCATGGTGAGGAGCACAGATACGCAGTATTTA. It yields the protein CASSSMVRSTDTQYL.

This clonotype was seen a handful of times. The V and J genes are TRBV7-8 and TRBJ1-4; D is uncertain. The V gene lost 3 bases and the J gene lost 8 bases, with 16 bases spanning the gap. Germline-derived CDR1 and CDR2 are SGHVS and FQNEAQ. CDR3 length: 15 amino acids. The CDR3 region is CASSFFDVGEEKLFF. CDR3 in DNA: TGTGCCAGCAGCTTTTTCGACGTCGGTGAGGAAAAACTGTTTTTT. Full variable domain (rest looked up from reference TRBV7-8 and TRBJ1-4): GAGVSQSPRYKVAKRGQDVALRCDPISGHVSLFWYQQALGQGPEFLTYFQNEAQLDKSGLPSDRFFAERPEGSVSTLKIQRTQQEDSAVYLCASSFFDVGEEKLFFGSGTQLSVL.